This T cell receptor (beta chain) was identified during a study of OX40 agonist ivuxolimab in advanced cancers. V was clipped by 5 bases and J by 3 bases, with 11 bases between them. The CDR3 length is 15 residues. CDR1 MDHEN and CDR2 SYDVKM come from the germline V gene. Produced via immunoSEQ multiplex PCR; TCRdb's table is partial and in-frame only. Among 48,000 or so clones listed, about 88% were seen once. This TCR derives from an adult with an advanced solid tumor such as melanoma, head and neck, liver or kidney cancer. The material sequenced was CD4+ or CD8+ T cells sorted from blood, taken in a trial of the OX40 agonist ivuxolimab. The rearrangement links TRBV28 to TRBJ2-6; D perhaps matches TRBD1 (6 bases). CDR3 in DNA: TGTGCCAGCAGTCCGGACAGTGGTGGGGCCAACGTCCTGACTTTC. This gives the protein CASSPDSGGANVLTF.